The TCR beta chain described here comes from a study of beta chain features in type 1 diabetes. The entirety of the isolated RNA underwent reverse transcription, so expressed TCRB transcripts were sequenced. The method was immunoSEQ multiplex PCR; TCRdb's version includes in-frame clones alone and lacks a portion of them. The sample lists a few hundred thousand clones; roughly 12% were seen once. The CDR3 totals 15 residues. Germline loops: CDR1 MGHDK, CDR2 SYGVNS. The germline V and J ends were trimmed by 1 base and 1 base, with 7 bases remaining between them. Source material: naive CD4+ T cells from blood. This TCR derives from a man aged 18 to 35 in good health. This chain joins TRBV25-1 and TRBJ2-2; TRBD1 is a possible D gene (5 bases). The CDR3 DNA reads TGTGCCAGCAGTGAATCCGACAGGAACACCGGGGAGCTGTTTTTT. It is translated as CASSESDRNTGELFF.